The subject of this entry is one T cell receptor (beta chain). V shed 4 bases and J 0 bases; nucleotides not matched to a gene: 5. Per germline, CDR1 LGHNA and CDR2 YNFKEQ. The CDR3 covers 17 residues. The record originates from a study of TIL therapy for anti-PD-1-resistant metastatic lung cancer. Study-wide background: A few tumors were EGFR-mutant and two were ALK-rearranged.

Time point denoted: pre-treatment sample, taken before nivolumab and TIL therapy. The immunoSEQ assay was v3. The protocol was immunoSEQ multiplex PCR, while the TCRdb copy is restricted to in-frame clones and leaves out a portion. This table has some 60,000 clones, about two thirds appearing once. Sequencing used blood, obtained at baseline. The sequence derives from a person aged 25 to 85 with non-small cell lung cancer. The chain has TRBV4-2 and TRBJ2-6, with TRBD2 identical over 8 bases. Here the CDR3 reads CASSPRGGASGANVLTF. CDR3 DNA: TGTGCCAGCAGCCCCCGGGGGGGTGCCTCTGGGGCCAACGTCCTGACTTTC.